This T cell receptor beta chain was recovered during a study of shared clonotypes between healthy human individuals (dated by TCRdb to the early 2020s). Study-level background: The cohort included a few men and a couple of women between 18 and 49 years of age. To increase sequencing depth and limit assay-specific biases, TCR repertoire library preparation and sequencing were carried out by different laboratories using diverse techniques. Blood TCR repertoires of 5 or 6 healthy adults were deeply sequenced to estimate repertoire size and the extent of clonotype sharing between individuals. For each donor, CD4 naive and CD4 memory were each run on three plates, CD8 naive on two plates, and CD8 memory on one plate. Each donor's leukapheresis produced roughly between roughly 0.85 and 10 billion PBMCs. Broad study findings and their caveats: Compared with non-shared clonotypes, clonotypes shared by all four sorted-subset donors had higher generation probabilities. Based on pairwise subsampling, the degree of clonotype sharing among donors was expected to be affected by sequencing depth. When a handful of donors were compared, the shared fraction of clonotypes was around 4.6% for naive CD4, over 3% for naive CD8, 2% to 2.5% for memory CD4, and 0.35% to 0.4% for memory CD8. Only blood was sampled, and tissue TCR repertoires likely differ from those in blood. Incomplete sequencing was indicated by rarefaction of sorted-subset datasets, despite the large sequencing depth. Estimated clonotype richness was generally larger for naive than for memory subsets. Because the study included only a small number of donors, the genetic and exposure-history diversity represented was limited.

Comments on this clone: What this receptor recognizes is not known. Base qualities are missing; no much larger clone stands one base away.

Healthy HIV-negative adults with no recently reported acute infections or vaccinations were included as donors. Only Caucasian adults living in Nashville, Tennessee, USA were represented among the donors. CD8 memory samples combined magnetically selected CD45RO+ cells with CCR7-negative CD45RA+ effector memory (TemRA) cells. After blood collection by leukapheresis, PBMCs were isolated using Ficoll-Histopaque density gradient centrifugation and then cryopreserved in the vapor phase of liquid nitrogen. Analytical flow cytometry was used to check the purity and quantity of each magnetically sorted T cell population. Genomic DNA was isolated from each sorted fraction and quantified by UV absorbance on a Nanodrop 2000c. The CDR3 spans 13 residues, from the cysteine through the phenylalanine. The retained sequence is limited to the CDR3, 39 bases, with the frame set at the first base. CDR1 and CDR2 are drawn from the germline V gene: MDHEN, SYDVKM. The germline ends are 10 bases apart after V is trimmed by 7 bases and J by 3 bases.

Using the deep immunoSEQ assay, TCR CDR3 regions were amplified from genomic DNA by multiplex PCR. Genomic DNA extracted from each cell subset was distributed evenly over all wells of several immunoSEQ 96-well plates, and each plate served as one replicate. Each replicate PCR for sorted subsets received 150 to 250 ng genomic DNA, equal to 30,000 or so T cell genomes. The purified libraries were quantified using a Qubit 3.0 fluorometer, sized with a Bioanalyzer 2100, and then quantified again using the KAPA Library Quantification kit. Every immunoSEQ 96-well plate was sequenced on a separate single-read 150-cycle Illumina NextSeq 550 flow cell. On the authors' methods: Because the immunoSEQ output held only junctional sequences and lacked quality scores, the filtering could not match the filtering applied to full-length reads. Sequences were annotated with PyIR, a Python wrapper for IgBLAST v1.9, using IMGT germline references to assign V/J genes and CDR3. Reads with weak V/J assignments (E-value above 1e-6), missing CDR3, stop codons, out-of-frame junctions, or ambiguous translated residues were removed. V3J clonotypes were defined as sequences sharing an identical inferred V gene, J gene, and CDR3 amino acid sequence. Percentage overlap between repertoires was calculated by dividing the number of shared unique clonotypes by the size of the smaller repertoire. Repertoire richness was assessed with RTK rarefaction, the Chao1 estimator, and Recon v2.1 estimates of unobserved clonotypes. For all TCRbeta clonotypes obtained by the gDNA method from a handful of donors, generation probabilities were computed with OLGA. TCRdb provides this immuneACCESS table in a form limited to in-frame rearrangements. Some clones are lacking; in checked studies, under half of them reflect an unresolved V gene, and why the rest are absent is not known. V and J calls and clone size are as listed in that table; D and trimming were resolved from the DNA. This sample gives more than 550,000 clones in total; roughly 91% of them show up just once. 30% to 40% of the sample rests with the top ten.

Sequenced sample: memory CD8+ T cells from PBMCs. The intended sense of this specimen's cell subset or site label: CD45RO+ cells pooled with CCR7-negative TemRA cells. The rearranged segments are TRBV28 and TRBJ1-5; D gene: possibly TRBD1, on 5 matching bases. The sequence was collected from a man younger than 35 in good health. Some clones in this sample may be carry-over from other donors' samples. The DNA sequence is as follows: TGTGCCAGCATAGGAGGGGACAATCAGCCCCAGCATTTT. Its amino acids are CASIGGDNQPQHF.